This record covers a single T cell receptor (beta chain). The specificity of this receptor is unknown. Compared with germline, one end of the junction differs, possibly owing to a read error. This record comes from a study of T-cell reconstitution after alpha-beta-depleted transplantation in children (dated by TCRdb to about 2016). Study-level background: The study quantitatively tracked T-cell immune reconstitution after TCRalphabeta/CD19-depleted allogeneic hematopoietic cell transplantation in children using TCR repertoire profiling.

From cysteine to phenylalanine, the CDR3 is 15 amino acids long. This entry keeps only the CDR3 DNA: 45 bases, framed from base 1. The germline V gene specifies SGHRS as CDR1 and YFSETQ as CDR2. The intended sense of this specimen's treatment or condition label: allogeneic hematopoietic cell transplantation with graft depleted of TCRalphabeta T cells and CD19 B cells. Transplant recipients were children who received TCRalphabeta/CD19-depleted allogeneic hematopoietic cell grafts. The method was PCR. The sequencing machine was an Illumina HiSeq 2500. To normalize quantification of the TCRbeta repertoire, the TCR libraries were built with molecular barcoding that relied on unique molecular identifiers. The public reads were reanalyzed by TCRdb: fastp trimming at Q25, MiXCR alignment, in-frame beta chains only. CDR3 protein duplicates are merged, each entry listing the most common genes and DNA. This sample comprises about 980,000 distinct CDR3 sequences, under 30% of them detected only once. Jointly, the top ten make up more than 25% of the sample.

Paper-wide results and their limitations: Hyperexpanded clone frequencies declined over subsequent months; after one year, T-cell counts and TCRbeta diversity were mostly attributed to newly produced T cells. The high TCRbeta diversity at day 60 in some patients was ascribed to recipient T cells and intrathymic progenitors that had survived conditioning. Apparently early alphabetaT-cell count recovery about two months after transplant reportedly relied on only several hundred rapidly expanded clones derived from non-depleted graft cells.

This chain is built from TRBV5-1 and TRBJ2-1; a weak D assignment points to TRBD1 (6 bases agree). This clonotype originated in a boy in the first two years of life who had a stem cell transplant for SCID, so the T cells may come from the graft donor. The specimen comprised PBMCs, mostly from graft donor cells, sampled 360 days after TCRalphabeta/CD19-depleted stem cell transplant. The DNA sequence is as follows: TGCGCCAGCAGCTTGGGGGTGACAGGCTACAATGAGCATTTCTTC. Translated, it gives CASSLGVTGYNEHFF.